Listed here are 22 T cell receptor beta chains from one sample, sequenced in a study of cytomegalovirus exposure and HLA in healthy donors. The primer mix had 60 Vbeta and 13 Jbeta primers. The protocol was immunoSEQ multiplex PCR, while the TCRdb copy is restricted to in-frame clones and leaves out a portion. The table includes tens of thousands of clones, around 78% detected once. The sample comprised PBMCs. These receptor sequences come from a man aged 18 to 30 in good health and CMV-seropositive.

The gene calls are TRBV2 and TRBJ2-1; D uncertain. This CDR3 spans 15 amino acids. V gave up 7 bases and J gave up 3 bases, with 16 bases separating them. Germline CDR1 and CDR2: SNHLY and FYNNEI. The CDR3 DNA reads TGTGCCAGCATCGAGGCGGATCCCATCTACAATGAGCAGTTCTTC. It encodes CASIEADPIYNEQFF.

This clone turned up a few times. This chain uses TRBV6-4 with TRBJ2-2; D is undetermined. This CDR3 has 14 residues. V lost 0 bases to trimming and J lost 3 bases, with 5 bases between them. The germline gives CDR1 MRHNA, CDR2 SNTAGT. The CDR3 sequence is CASSDSQDTGELFF. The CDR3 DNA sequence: TGTGCCAGCAGTGACTCCCAGGACACCGGGGAGCTGTTTTTT.

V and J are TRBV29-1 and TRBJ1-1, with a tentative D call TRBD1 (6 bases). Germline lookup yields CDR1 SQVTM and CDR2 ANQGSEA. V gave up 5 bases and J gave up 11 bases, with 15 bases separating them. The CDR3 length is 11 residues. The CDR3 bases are TGCAGCGTTAACCCCGATACAGGGGCTTTCTTT. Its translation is CSVNPDTGAFF.

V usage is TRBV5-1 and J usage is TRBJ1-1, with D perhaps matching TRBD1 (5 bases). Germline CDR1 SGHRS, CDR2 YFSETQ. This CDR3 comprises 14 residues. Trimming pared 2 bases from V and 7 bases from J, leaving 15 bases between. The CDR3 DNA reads TGCGCCAGCAGCTTTTCTGGTCGGGGGAATGAAGCTTTCTTT. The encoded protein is CASSFSGRGNEAFF.

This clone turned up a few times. CDR3 sequence reads: CASSLAGEHTDTQYF. The CDR3 nucleotides read TGTGCCAGCAGCCTAGCGGGTGAGCACACAGATACGCAGTATTTT. V is TRBV6-4 and J is TRBJ2-3; TRBD2 matches at 8 bases. After removal of 6 bases from V and 2 bases from J, the junction contained 7 bases not matched to a gene. The CDR3 has 15 residues. The V gene's germline CDR1 is MRHNA and CDR2 SNTAGT.

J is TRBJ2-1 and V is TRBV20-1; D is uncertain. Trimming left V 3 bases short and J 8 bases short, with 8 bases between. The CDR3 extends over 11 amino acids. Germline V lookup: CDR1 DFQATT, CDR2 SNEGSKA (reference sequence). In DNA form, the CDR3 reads TGCAGTGCTAGGTCCGGGTATGAGCAGTTCTTC. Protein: CSARSGYEQFF.

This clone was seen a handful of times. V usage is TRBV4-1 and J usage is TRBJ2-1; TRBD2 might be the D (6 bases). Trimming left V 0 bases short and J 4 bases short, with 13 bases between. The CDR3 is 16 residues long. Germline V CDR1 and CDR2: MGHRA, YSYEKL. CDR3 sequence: CASSQDGVAEYNEQFF. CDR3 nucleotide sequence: TGCGCCAGCAGCCAAGATGGGGTAGCGGAGTACAATGAGCAGTTCTTC.

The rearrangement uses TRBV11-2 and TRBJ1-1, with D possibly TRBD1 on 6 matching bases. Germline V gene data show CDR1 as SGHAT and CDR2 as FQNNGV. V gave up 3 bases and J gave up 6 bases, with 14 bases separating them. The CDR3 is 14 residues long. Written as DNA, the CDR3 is TGTGCCAGCAGCTTTATGGGGGACACCTCTGAAGCTTTCTTT. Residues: CASSFMGDTSEAFF.

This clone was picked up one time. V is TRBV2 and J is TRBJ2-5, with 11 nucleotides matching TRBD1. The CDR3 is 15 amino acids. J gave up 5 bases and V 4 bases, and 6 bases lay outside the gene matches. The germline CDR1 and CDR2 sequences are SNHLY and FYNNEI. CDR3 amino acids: CASSVRTGGGETQYF. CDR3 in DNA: TGTGCCAGCAGTGTAAGGACAGGGGGCGGTGAGACCCAGTACTTC.

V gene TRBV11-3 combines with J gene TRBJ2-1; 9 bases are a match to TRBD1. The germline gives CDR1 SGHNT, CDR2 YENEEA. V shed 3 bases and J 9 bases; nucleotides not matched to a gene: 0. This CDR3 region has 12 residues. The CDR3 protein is CASSLDRGEQFF. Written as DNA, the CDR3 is TGTGCCAGCAGCTTGGACAGGGGTGAGCAGTTCTTC.

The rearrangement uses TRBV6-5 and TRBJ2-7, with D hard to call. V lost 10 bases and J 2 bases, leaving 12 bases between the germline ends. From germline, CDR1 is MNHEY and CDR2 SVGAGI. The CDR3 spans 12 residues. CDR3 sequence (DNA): TGTGCCATCCGAGACAACGCCTACGAGCAGTACTTC. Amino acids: CAIRDNAYEQYF.

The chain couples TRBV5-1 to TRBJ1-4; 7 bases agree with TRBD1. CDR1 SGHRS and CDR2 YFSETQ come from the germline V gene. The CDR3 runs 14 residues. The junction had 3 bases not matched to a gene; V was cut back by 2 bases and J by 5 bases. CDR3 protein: CASSFRDSNEKLFF. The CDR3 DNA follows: TGCGCCAGCAGCTTCCGGGACAGCAATGAAAAACTGTTTTTT.

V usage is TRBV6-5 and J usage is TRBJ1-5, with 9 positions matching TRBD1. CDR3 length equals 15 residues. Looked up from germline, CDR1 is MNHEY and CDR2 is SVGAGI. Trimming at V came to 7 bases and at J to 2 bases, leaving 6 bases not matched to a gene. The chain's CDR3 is CASKNRGPGNQPQHF. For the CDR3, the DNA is TGTGCCAGCAAAAACAGGGGGCCTGGCAATCAGCCCCAGCATTTT.

DNA for the CDR3: TGTGCCAGCAGCTTGCCGGACATCACTGAAGCTTTCTTT. This codes for CASSLPDITEAFF. The J gene is TRBJ1-1, the V gene TRBV5-4, with D maybe TRBD1 (5 bases). Germline CDR1 SGHNT, CDR2 YYREEE (reference sequence). With 1 base removed from V and 4 bases from J, the gap between germline ends came to 8 bases. The CDR3 has 13 residues.

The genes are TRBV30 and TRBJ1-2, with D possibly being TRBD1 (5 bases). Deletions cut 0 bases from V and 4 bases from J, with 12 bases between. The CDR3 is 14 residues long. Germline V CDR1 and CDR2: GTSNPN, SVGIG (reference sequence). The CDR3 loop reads CAWSVPGVSYGYTF. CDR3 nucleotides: TGTGCCTGGAGTGTACCGGGGGTGAGCTATGGCTACACCTTC.

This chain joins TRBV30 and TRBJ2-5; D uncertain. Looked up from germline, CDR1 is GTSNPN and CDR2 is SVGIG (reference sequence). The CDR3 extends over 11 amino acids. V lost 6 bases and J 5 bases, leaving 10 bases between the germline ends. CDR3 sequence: CACLIRETQYF. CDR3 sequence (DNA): TGTGCCTGTTTAATACGGGAGACCCAGTACTTC.

CDR3 sequence: CASSYSRGSSYEQYF. The CDR3 nucleotides are TGTGCCAGCAGTTACTCGCGGGGAAGCTCCTACGAGCAGTACTTC. V and J are TRBV6-5 and TRBJ2-7, with D perhaps matching TRBD2 (6 bases). The CDR3 is 15 amino acids. Germline V gene sequence: CDR1 MNHEY, CDR2 SVGAGI. V was cut by 0 bases and J by 0 bases, with 9 bases left in between.

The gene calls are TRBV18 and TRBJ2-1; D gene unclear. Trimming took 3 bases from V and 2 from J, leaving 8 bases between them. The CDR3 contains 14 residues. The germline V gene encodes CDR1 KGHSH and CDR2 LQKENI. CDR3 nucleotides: TGTGCCAGCTCACCTTGGCGGCCCTACAATGAGCAGTTCTTC. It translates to CASSPWRPYNEQFF. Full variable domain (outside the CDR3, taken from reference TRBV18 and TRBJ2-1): NAGVMQNPRHLVRRRGQEARLRCSPMKGHSHVYWYRQLPEEGLKFMVYLQKENIIDESGMPKERFSAEFPKEGPSILRIQQVVRGDSAAYFCASSPWRPYNEQFFGPGTRLTVL.

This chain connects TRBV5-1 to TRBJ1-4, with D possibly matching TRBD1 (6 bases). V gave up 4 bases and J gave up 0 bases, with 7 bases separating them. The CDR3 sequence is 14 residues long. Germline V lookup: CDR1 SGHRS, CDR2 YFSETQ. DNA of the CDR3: TGCGCCAGCAGCGAGGGGGCAACTAATGAAAAACTGTTTTTT. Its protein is CASSEGATNEKLFF.

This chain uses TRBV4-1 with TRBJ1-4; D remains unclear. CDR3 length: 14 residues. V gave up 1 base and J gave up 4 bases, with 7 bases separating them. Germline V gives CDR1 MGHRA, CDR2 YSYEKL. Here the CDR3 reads CASSQAQFNEKLFF. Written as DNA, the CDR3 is TGCGCCAGCAGCCAAGCACAGTTTAATGAAAAACTGTTTTTT.

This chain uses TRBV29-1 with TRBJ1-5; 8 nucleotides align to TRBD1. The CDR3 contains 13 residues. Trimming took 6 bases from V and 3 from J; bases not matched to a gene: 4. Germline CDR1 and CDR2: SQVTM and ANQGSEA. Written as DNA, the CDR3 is TGCAGCGTAGAGACAGGGGACAATCAGCCCCAGCATTTT. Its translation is CSVETGDNQPQHF. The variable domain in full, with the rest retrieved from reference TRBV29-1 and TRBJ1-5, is SAVISQKPSRDICQRGTSLTIQCQVDSQVTMMFWYRQQPGQSLTLIATANQGSEATYESGFVIDKFPISRPNLTFSTLTVSNMSPEDSSIYLCSVETGDNQPQHFGDGTRLSIL.

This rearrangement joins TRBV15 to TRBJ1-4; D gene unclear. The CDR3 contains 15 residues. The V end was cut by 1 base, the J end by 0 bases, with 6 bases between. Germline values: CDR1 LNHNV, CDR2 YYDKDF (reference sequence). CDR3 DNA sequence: TGTGCCACCAGCAGAGGCGTTGCAACTAATGAAAAACTGTTTTTT. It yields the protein CATSRGVATNEKLFF.